The 21 T cell receptor beta chains listed next were all sequenced from one sample in a study of CD4 T cells in relation to SARS-CoV-2 and coronaviruses. Their recognized antigens are unknown. The method was immunoSEQ multiplex PCR; TCRdb's version includes in-frame clones alone and lacks a portion of them. This table has some 37,000 clones, 77% appearing once. Source material: memory CD4+ T cells from PBMCs, cultured in vitro. The receptors were sampled from an adult with COVID-19.

This clone has only a few counts. The chain joins TRBV6-2 or TRBV6-3 to TRBJ2-7, with a tentative D call TRBD2 (6 bases). Trimming shortened V by 2 bases and J by 0 bases, and 8 bases separated the two germline ends. The CDR3 sequence is 14 residues long. The germline CDR1 and CDR2 sequences are MNHEY and SVGEGT. DNA of the CDR3: TGTGCCAGCAGTTACGGGACTGACTCCTACGAGCAGTACTTC. This translates into CASSYGTDSYEQYF.

The chain employs TRBV30 and TRBJ2-2; possibly TRBD2 for D (6 bases). Germline CDR1 is GTSNPN and CDR2 is SVGIG (reference sequence). This CDR3 contains 14 residues. Trimming took 5 bases from V and 1 from J, leaving 11 bases between them. CDR3 sequence: CAWENGGNTGELFF. In DNA form, the CDR3 reads TGTGCCTGGGAAAACGGGGGGAACACCGGGGAGCTGTTTTTT.

This clone was recorded once. The chain combines TRBV27 with TRBJ1-5; the match to TRBD1 covers 9 bases. Germline CDR1 MNHEY, CDR2 SMNVEV (reference sequence). Trimming at V came to 4 bases and at J to 10 bases, leaving 5 bases not matched to a gene. CDR3 size: 13 residues. DNA of the CDR3: TGTGCCAGCAGTTGGGACAGGGAGGGTCCCCAGCATTTT. Translating gives CASSWDREGPQHF.

This chain connects TRBV5-4 to TRBJ2-3; no clear D gene. The CDR3 covers 12 residues. Germline CDR1 is SGHNT and CDR2 is YYREEE (reference sequence). Between the trimmed V and J ends, which lost 2 bases and 6 bases, there was a span of 7 bases. The CDR3 loop reads CASSFSSDTQYF. The CDR3 region has the DNA TGTGCCAGCAGCTTTTCATCCGATACGCAGTATTTT.

The chain is built from TRBV7-2 and TRBJ2-1, with TRBD2 matching over 12 bases. The V and J ends lost 5 bases and 3 bases, in that order; junction bases with no gene match: 5. Germline assignment: CDR1 SGHTA and CDR2 FQGNSA. The CDR3 is made up of 16 amino acids. The CDR3 sequence: CASSPEGLAGYNEQFF. DNA for the CDR3: TGTGCCAGCAGCCCCGAGGGACTAGCGGGCTACAATGAGCAGTTCTTC.

Only a few counts were recorded for this clone. The chain employs TRBV11-1 and TRBJ1-1; D gene uncertain. The germline V gene encodes CDR1 SGHAT and CDR2 FQDESV (reference sequence). This CDR3 spans 14 amino acids. With 1 base removed from V and 9 bases from J, the gap between germline ends came to 15 bases. The CDR3 nucleotides read TGTGCCAGCAGCTTAGTAACGACTGAGGAAAAAGCTTTCTTT. This codes for CASSLVTTEEKAFF.

The chain uses TRBV18 and TRBJ2-2; TRBD2 aligns across 8 bases. The CDR3 runs 17 residues. Looked up from germline, CDR1 is KGHSH and CDR2 is LQKENI. Germline trimming cut 2 bases from V and 0 bases from J; bases unmatched to any gene: 5. CDR3 sequence (DNA): TGTGCCAGCTCACCATCAACTAGCGGAGCGAACACCGGGGAGCTGTTTTTT. Translated: CASSPSTSGANTGELFF.

The gene calls are TRBV2 and TRBJ2-1, with D possibly being TRBD2 (6 bases). V was clipped by 5 bases and J by 0 bases, with 8 bases between them. This CDR3 comprises 14 residues. Germline V lookup: CDR1 SNHLY, CDR2 FYNNEI. CDR3 amino acids: CASSLEGSYNEQFF. CDR3 coding DNA: TGTGCCAGCAGTCTGGAGGGCTCCTACAATGAGCAGTTCTTC.

The chain joins TRBV4-3 to TRBJ2-7; 9 nucleotides agree with TRBD1. There are 16 residues in the CDR3. CDR1 and CDR2 (germline): LGHNA, YSLEER. The junction had 9 bases not matched to a gene; V was cut back by 3 bases and J by 3 bases. This CDR3 is CASSHQQGASGYEQYF. The CDR3 nucleotides read TGCGCCAGCAGCCACCAACAGGGGGCGAGCGGCTACGAGCAGTACTTC.

V and J are TRBV6-6 and TRBJ2-1; TRBD2 might be the D (6 bases). Germline V gives CDR1 MNHNY, CDR2 SVGAGI (reference sequence). The V end lost 7 bases, the J end lost 4 bases, and 17 bases lay between the germline ends. The CDR3 runs to 15 residues. As DNA, the CDR3 is TGTGCCAGCACCGAACGGGTCGGGAGTTACAATGAGCAGTTCTTC. As protein: CASTERVGSYNEQFF.

This chain links TRBV2 with TRBJ2-7, with TRBD2 matching 9 bases. V lost 6 bases, J lost 2 bases, and 8 bases stayed unmatched. This CDR3 has 15 amino acids. The germline V gene encodes CDR1 SNHLY and CDR2 FYNNEI. DNA for the CDR3: TGTGCCAGCAGCCTCGCTAGCGGGGCGACCTACGAGCAGTACTTC. Encoded protein: CASSLASGATYEQYF.

The chain carries TRBV9 and TRBJ2-7; D gene unclear. CDR3 length: 15 amino acids. Trimming removed 0 bases at V and 6 bases at J, with 16 bases between. Germline V lookup: CDR1 SGDLS, CDR2 YYNGEE. CDR3 protein: CASSVDPSTTSEQYF. CDR3 DNA sequence: TGTGCCAGCAGCGTAGACCCCTCTACGACATCCGAGCAGTACTTC.

This clone was seen once. The V gene is TRBV7-2, the J gene TRBJ2-3, with D tentatively TRBD2 (6 bases). V was trimmed by 5 bases and J by 6 bases, leaving 18 bases between them. The germline V gene encodes CDR1 SGHTA and CDR2 FQGNSA. The CDR3 is 15 amino acids. CDR3 in DNA: TGTGCCAGCAGCCGTGAAGGTAGAGGAGGGGATACGCAGTATTTT. This encodes CASSREGRGGDTQYF.

The chain combines TRBV15 with TRBJ2-3; D is possibly TRBD1 or TRBD2 (6 bases each). V lost 1 base, J lost 4 bases, and 21 bases lay in between. This CDR3 region has 18 residues. CDR1 is LNHNV and CDR2 is YYDKDF in the germline V gene (reference sequence). The CDR3 DNA is TGTGCCACCAGCAGAGGGTCGGGGGCCGGGAGTTATGCAGATACGCAGTATTTT. Protein product: CATSRGSGAGSYADTQYF.

This clone came up a few times. The chain links TRBV6-2 or TRBV6-3 to TRBJ1-3, with D uncertain. CDR1 and CDR2 from the germline V gene are MNHEY and SVGEGT. The CDR3 runs to 12 residues. With 6 bases removed from V and 6 bases from J, the gap between germline ends came to 9 bases. DNA of the CDR3: TGTGCCAGCAGCCGAGGAGAAAACACCATATATTTT. Translated: CASSRGENTIYF.

J is TRBJ2-7 and V is TRBV4-1; weak D call: TRBD2 (6 bases). Trimming left V 0 bases short and J 8 bases short, with 17 bases between. There are 15 residues in the CDR3. The germline V gene has CDR1 MGHRA and CDR2 YSYEKL. The CDR3 DNA follows: TGCGCCAGCAGCCAAGACCGGGACTTCAGCCTCCAGCAGTACTTC. Its translation: CASSQDRDFSLQQYF.

The gene calls are TRBV25-1 and TRBJ1-1; TRBD1 matches at 8 bases. The CDR3 is 13 amino acids. Germline trimming cut 5 bases from V and 6 bases from J; bases unmatched to any gene: 5. CDR1 and CDR2 (germline): MGHDK, SYGVNS. The CDR3 is CASSKGTGAEAFF. The CDR3, as DNA: TGTGCCAGCAGTAAAGGGACAGGCGCTGAAGCTTTCTTT.

The V gene is TRBV2, the J gene TRBJ2-7; D perhaps matches TRBD1 (6 bases). V was cut by 3 bases and J by 6 bases, with 12 bases left in between. The CDR3 contains 13 residues. The V gene's germline CDR1 is SNHLY and CDR2 FYNNEI. CDR3 sequence reads: CASSDRGIGEQYF. The CDR3, as DNA: TGTGCCAGCAGTGACAGGGGAATCGGCGAGCAGTACTTC.

The rearrangement uses TRBV7-9 and TRBJ2-7; TRBD2 is a possible D gene (5 bases). Germline V lookup: CDR1 SEHNR, CDR2 FQNEAQ (reference sequence). The CDR3 sequence is 16 residues long. V dropped 5 bases and J dropped 0 bases, with 17 bases sitting between them. The CDR3 nucleotides are TGTGCCAGCAGCCCCCCGGGTGTGGGGAGCTCCTACGAGCAGTACTTC. This translates into CASSPPGVGSSYEQYF.

This clone was seen a handful of times. The gene calls are TRBV5-5 and TRBJ2-7, with 7 bases identical to TRBD2. There are 13 residues in the CDR3. CDR1 and CDR2 from the germline V gene are SGHKS and YYEKEE (reference sequence). Trimming at V came to 7 bases and at J to 2 bases, leaving 6 bases not matched to a gene. The CDR3 sequence is CASSRTSAYEQYF. In nucleotides, the CDR3 is TGTGCCAGCTCCCGGACTAGTGCCTACGAGCAGTACTTC.

The V and J genes are TRBV3-1 (or the pseudogene TRBV3-2) and TRBJ2-7; no definite D call. This CDR3 region has 13 residues. Between the trimmed V and J ends, which lost 3 bases and 5 bases, there was a span of 11 bases. The germline gives CDR1 LGHDT, CDR2 YNNKEL (reference sequence). DNA of the CDR3: TGTGCCAGCAGCCAGCTCAGATCTGACGAGCAGTACTTC. Translating it yields CASSQLRSDEQYF.